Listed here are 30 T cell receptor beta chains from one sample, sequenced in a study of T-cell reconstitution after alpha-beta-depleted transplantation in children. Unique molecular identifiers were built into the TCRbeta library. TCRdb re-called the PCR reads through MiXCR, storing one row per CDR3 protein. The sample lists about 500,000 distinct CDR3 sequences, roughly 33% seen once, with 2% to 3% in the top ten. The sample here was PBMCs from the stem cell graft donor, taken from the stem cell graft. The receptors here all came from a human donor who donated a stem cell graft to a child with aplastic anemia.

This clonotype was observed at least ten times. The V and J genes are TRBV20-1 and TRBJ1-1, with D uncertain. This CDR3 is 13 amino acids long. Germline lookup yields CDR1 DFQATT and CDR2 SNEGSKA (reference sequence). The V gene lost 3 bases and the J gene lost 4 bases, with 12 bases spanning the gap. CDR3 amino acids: CSARTLGGTEAFF. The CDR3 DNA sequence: TGCAGTGCTAGGACACTGGGAGGCACTGAAGCTTTCTTT.

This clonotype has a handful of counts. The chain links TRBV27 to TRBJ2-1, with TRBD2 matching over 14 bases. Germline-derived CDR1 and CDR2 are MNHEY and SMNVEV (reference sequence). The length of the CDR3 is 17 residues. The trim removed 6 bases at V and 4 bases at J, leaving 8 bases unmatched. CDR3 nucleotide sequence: TGTGCCAGCAGCTCAACCGGGACTAGCGGGAGTTACAATGAGCAGTTCTTC. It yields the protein CASSSTGTSGSYNEQFF.

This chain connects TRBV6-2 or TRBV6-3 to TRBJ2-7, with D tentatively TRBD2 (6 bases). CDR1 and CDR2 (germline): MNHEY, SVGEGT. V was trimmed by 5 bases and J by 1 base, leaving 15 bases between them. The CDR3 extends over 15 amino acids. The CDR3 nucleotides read TGTGCCAGCAGTGCCCACGGGAGCGGATCCTACGAGCAGTACGTC. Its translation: CASSAHGSGSYEQYV.

CDR3 in amino acids: CASSPRGGTQDTQYF. The CDR3 bases are TGTGCCAGCTCACCCCGGGGGGGGACTCAAGATACGCAGTATTTT. The chain links TRBV18 to TRBJ2-3, with 8 bases matching TRBD2. With 3 bases clipped from V and 5 bases from J, the junction kept 7 bases outside the gene matches. The germline CDR1 and CDR2 sequences are KGHSH and LQKENI. The CDR3 is 15 residues long.

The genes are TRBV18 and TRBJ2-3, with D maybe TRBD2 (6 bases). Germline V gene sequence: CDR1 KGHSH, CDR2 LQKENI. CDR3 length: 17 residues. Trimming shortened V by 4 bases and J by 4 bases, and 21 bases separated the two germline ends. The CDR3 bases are TGTGCCAGCTCACTCTCTTCCTCCGTCGGAGGGCCAGATACGCAGTATTTT. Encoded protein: CASSLSSSVGGPDTQYF. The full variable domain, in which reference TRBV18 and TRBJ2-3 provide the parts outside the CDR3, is NAGVMQNPRHLVRRRGQEARLRCSPMKGHSHVYWYRQLPEEGLKFMVYLQKENIIDESGMPKERFSAEFPKEGPSILRIQQVVRGDSAAYFCASSLSSSVGGPDTQYFGPGTRLTVL.

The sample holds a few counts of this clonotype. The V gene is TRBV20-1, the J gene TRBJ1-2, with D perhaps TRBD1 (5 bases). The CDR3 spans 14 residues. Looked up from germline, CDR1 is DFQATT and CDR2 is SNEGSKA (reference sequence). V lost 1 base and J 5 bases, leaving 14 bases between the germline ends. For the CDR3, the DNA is TGCAGTGCTAGAGCCGACAGCAATCCATATGGCTACACCTTC. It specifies CSARADSNPYGYTF.

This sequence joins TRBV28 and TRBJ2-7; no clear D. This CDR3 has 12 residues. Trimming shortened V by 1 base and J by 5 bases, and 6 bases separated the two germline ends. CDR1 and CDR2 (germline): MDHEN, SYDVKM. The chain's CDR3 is CASSLSYDEQYF. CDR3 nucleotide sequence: TGTGCCAGCAGTTTATCATATGACGAGCAGTACTTC.

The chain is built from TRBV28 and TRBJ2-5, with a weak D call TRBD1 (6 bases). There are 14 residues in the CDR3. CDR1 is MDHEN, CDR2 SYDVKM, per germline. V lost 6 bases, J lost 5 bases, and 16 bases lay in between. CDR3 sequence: CASRPTGRGETQYF. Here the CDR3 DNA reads TGTGCCAGCAGACCTACAGGGAGAGGGGAGACCCAGTACTTC.

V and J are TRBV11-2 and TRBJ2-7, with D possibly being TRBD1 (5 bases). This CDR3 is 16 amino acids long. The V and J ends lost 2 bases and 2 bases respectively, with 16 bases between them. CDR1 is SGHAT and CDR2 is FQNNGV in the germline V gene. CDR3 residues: CASSLSIQGTTYEQYF. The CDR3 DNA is TGTGCCAGCAGCTTATCTATTCAGGGCACGACCTACGAGCAGTACTTC.

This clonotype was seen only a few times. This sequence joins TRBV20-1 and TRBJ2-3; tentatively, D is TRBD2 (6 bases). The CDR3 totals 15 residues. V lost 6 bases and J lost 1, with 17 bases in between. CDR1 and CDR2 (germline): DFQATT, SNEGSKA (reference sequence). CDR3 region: CSAHRRDTRTDTQYF. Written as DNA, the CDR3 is TGCAGTGCCCACCGGCGGGATACCCGCACAGATACGCAGTATTTT.

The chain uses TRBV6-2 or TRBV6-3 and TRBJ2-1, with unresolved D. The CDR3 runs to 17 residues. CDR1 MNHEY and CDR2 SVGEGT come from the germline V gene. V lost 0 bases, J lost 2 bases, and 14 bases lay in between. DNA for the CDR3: TGTGCCAGCAGTTACTCGATCAACGGAAGCCCCTACAATGAGCAGTTCTTC. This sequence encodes CASSYSINGSPYNEQFF.

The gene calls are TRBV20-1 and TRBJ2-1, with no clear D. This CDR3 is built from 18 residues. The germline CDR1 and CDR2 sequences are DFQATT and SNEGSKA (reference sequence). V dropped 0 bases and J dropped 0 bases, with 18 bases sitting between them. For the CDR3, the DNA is TGCAGTGCTAGAGATCAAAGTGCGGTCCGAAGCTCCTACAATGAGCAGTTCTTC. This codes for CSARDQSAVRSSYNEQFF.

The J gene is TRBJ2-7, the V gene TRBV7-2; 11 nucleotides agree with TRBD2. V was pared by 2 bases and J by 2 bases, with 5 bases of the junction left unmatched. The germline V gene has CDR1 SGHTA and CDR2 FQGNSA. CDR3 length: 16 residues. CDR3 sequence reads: CASSLTVTSGTYEQYV. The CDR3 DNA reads TGTGCCAGCAGCTTAACGGTGACTAGCGGGACCTACGAGCAGTACGTC.

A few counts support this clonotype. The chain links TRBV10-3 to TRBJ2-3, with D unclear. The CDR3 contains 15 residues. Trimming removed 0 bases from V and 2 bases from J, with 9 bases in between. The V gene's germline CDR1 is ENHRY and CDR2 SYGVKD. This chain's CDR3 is CAISESGLVTDTQYF. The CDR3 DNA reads TGTGCCATCAGTGAGTCGGGTCTAGTCACAGATACGCAGTATTTT.

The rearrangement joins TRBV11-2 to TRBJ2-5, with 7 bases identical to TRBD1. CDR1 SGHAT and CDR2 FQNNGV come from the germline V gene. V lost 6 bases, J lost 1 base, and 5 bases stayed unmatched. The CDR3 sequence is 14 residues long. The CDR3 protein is CASRDRLVQETQYF. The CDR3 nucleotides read TGTGCCAGCAGGGACAGGCTAGTCCAAGAGACCCAGTACTTC.

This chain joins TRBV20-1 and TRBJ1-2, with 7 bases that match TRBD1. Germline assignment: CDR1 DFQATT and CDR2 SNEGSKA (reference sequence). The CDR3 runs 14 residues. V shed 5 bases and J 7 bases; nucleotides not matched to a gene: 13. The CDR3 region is CSALLSGTALGYTF. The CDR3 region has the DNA TGCAGTGCTCTCCTTTCCGGGACAGCACTTGGCTACACCTTC.

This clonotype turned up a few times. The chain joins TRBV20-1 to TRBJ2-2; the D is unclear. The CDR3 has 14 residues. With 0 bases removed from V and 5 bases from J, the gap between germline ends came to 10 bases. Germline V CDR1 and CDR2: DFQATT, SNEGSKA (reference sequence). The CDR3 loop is CSARDPRRTGELFF. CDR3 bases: TGCAGTGCTAGAGATCCACGGCGGACCGGGGAGCTGTTTTTT.

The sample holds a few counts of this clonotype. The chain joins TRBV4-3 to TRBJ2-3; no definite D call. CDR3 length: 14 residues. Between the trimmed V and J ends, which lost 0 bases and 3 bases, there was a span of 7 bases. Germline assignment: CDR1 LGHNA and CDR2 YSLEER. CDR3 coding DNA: TGCGCCAGCAGCCAAGATCCGGTAACAGATACGCAGTATTTT. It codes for CASSQDPVTDTQYF.

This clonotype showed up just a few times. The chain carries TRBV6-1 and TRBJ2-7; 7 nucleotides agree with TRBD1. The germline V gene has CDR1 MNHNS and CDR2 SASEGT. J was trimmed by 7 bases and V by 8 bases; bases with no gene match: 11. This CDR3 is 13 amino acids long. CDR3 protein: CASLRAAGGEQYF. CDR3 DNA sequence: TGTGCCAGCCTCCGCGCGGCAGGGGGAGAGCAGTACTTC.

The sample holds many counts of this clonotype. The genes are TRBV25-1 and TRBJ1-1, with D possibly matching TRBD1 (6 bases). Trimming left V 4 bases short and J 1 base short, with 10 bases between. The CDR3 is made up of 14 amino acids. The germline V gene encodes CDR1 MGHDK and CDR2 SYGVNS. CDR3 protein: CASSAGDSNTEAFF. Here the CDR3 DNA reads TGTGCCAGCAGTGCAGGGGATTCGAACACTGAAGCTTTCTTT.

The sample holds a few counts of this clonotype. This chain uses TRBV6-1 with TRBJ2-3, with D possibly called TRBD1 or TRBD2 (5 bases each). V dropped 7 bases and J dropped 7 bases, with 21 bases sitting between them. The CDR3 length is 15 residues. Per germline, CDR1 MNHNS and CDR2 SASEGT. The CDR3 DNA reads TGTGCCAGCATGTCGGAACCCGGGACGAGGAATACGCAGTATTTT. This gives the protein CASMSEPGTRNTQYF.

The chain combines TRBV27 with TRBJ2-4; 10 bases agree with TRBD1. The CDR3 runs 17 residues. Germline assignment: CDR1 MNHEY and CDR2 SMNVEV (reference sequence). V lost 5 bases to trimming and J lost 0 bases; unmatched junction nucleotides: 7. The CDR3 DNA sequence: TGTGCCAGCAGTGGGACAGGGGCTGTACTAGCCAAAAACATTCAGTACTTC. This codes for CASSGTGAVLAKNIQYF.

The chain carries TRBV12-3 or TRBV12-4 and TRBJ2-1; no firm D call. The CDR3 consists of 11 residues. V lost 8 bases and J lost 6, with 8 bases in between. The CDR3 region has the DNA TGTGCCAGCGGCCGCGGCAATGAGCAGTTCTTC. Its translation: CASGRGNEQFF.

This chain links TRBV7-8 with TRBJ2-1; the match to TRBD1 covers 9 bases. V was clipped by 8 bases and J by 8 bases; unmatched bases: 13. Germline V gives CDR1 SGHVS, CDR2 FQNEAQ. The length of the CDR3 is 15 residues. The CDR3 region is CASAMRRDRDDEQFF. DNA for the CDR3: TGTGCCAGCGCCATGCGGCGGGACAGGGATGATGAGCAGTTCTTC.

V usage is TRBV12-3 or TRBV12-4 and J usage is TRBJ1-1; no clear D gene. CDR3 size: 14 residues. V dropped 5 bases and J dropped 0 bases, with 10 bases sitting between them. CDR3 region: CASSPRQMNTEAFF. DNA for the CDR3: TGTGCCAGCAGTCCCAGGCAAATGAACACTGAAGCTTTCTTT.

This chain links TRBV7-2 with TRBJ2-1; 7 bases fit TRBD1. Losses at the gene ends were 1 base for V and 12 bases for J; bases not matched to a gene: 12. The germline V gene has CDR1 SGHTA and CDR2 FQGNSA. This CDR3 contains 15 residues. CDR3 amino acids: CASSLGTGFENRQFF. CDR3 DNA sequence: TGTGCCAGCAGCTTAGGGACAGGATTTGAGAATAGGCAGTTCTTC.

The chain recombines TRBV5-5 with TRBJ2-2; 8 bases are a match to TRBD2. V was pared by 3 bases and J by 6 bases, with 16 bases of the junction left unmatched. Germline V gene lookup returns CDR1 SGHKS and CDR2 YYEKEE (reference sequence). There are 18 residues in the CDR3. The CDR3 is CASSSTGTRRYSAGELFF. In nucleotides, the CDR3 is TGTGCCAGCAGCTCCACCGGGACTAGGAGGTATTCGGCCGGGGAGCTGTTTTTT.

CDR3 loop: CASTNTGTVPYEQYV. For the CDR3, the DNA is TGTGCCAGTACCAACACCGGGACAGTGCCCTACGAGCAGTACGTC. The chain recombines TRBV6-2 or TRBV6-3 with TRBJ2-7; 7 bases map to TRBD1. With 9 bases clipped from V and 2 bases from J, the junction kept 13 bases outside the gene matches. The V gene's germline CDR1 is MNHEY and CDR2 SVGEGT. The CDR3 has 15 amino acids.

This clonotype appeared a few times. CDR3 protein: CASRISGTSSYNEQFF. For the CDR3, the DNA is TGTGCCAGCAGAATTAGCGGGACGAGCTCCTACAATGAGCAGTTCTTC. The V call is TRBV6-2 or TRBV6-3, the J call TRBJ2-1, with 8 positions matching TRBD2. Germline V lookup: CDR1 MNHEY, CDR2 SVGEGT. This CDR3 comprises 16 residues. Trimming took 6 bases from V and 0 from J; bases not matched to a gene: 7.

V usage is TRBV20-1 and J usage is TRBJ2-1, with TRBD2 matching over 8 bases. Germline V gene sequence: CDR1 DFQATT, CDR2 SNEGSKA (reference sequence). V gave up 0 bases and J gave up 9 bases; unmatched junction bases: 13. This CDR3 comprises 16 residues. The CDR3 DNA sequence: TGCAGTGCTAGAGAGGGGTCGGGACTAGTCTTTGGTGAGCAGTTCTTC. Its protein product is CSAREGSGLVFGEQFF.